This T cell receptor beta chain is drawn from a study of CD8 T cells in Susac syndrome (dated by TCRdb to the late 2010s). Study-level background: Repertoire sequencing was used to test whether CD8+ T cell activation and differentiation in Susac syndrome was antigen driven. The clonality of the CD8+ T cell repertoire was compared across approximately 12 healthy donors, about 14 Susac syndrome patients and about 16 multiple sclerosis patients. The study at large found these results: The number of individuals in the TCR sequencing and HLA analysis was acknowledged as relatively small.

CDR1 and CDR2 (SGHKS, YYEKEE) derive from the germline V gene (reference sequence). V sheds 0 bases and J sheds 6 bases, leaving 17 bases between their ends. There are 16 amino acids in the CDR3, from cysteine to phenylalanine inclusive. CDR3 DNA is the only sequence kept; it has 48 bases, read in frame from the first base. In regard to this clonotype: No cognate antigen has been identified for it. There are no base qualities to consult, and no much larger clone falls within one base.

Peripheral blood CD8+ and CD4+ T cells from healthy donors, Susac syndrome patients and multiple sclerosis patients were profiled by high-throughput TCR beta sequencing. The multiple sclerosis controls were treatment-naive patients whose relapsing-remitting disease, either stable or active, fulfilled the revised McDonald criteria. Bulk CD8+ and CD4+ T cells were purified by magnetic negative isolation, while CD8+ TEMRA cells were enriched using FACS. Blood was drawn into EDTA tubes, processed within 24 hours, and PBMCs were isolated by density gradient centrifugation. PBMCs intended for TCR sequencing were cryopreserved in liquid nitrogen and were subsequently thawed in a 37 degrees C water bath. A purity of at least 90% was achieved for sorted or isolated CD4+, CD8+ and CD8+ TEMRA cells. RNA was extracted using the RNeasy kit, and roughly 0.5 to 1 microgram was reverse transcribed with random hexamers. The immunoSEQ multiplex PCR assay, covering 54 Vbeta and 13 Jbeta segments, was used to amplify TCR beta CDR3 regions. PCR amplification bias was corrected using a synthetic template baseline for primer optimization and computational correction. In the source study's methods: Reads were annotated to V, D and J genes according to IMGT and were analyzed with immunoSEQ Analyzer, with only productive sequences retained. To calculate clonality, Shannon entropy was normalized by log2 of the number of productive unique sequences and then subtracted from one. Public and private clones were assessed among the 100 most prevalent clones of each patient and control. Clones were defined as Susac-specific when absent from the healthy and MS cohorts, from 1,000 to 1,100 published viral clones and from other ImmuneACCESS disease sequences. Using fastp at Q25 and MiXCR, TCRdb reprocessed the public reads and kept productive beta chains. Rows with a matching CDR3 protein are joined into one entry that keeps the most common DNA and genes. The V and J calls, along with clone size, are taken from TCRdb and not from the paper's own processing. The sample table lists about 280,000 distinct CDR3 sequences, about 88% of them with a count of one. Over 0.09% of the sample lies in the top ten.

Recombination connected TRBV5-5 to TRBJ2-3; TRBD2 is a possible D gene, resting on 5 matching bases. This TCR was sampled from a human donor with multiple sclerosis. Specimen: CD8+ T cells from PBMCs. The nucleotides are TGTGCCAGCAGCTTGGGTGTAACACGGGGTGCGGATACGCAGTATTTT. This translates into CASSLGVTRGADTQYF.